These T cell receptor beta chains were read from a single sample in a study of tissue T cells after allogeneic stem cell transplantation. Repertoires were generated with immunoSEQ multiplex PCR, while TCRdb's copy carries only in-frame clones and drops some. The table has about 6,300 clones, roughly 63% seen once. The sample consisted of tissue from the stomach, taken at autopsy. The receptors were gathered from a woman between 18 and 55 years old with breast cancer. CDR3s include the opening cysteine and the closing phenylalanine or tryptophan. D genes are given only for firm matches. Size tells how often a clone was seen (once, few, many) or the class of an expanded clone, and some rows leave it out.

clone_size: .; v_call: TRBV5-5; d_call: .; j_call: TRBJ2-6; cdr3_aa: CASSLDGFSGANVLTF; cdr3_nt: TGTGCCAGCAGCTTGGACGGTTTTTCTGGGGCCAACGTCCTGACTTTC
clone_size: .; v_call: TRBV5-1; d_call: .; j_call: TRBJ2-1; cdr3_aa: CASSQEGLGEQFF; cdr3_nt: TGCGCCAGCAGCCAGGAGGGCTTAGGTGAGCAGTTCTTC
clone_size: .; v_call: TRBV28; d_call: .; j_call: TRBJ1-2; cdr3_aa: CASSRGYGYTF; cdr3_nt: TGTGCCAGCAGCAGGGGATATGGCTACACCTTC
clone_size: .; v_call: TRBV9; d_call: TRBD1; j_call: TRBJ1-2; cdr3_aa: CASSATGEGGIGYTF; cdr3_nt: TGTGCCAGCAGCGCGACAGGGGAGGGGGGAATTGGCTACACCTTC
clone_size: few; v_call: TRBV9; d_call: .; j_call: TRBJ1-5; cdr3_aa: CASSARDNNQPQHF; cdr3_nt: TGTGCCAGCAGCGCCCGGGACAACAATCAGCCCCAGCATTTT
clone_size: .; v_call: TRBV2; d_call: .; j_call: TRBJ1-1; cdr3_aa: CASSGTRDTEAFF; cdr3_nt: TGTGCCAGCAGCGGGACGAGGGACACTGAAGCTTTCTTT
clone_size: .; v_call: TRBV6-6; d_call: .; j_call: TRBJ1-1; cdr3_aa: CASSRPGEVKGTEAFF; cdr3_nt: TGTGCCAGCAGCCGGCCAGGGGAAGTAAAGGGCACTGAAGCTTTCTTT
clone_size: few; v_call: TRBV12-3/TRBV12-4; d_call: .; j_call: TRBJ2-1; cdr3_aa: CASSLRPNEQFF; cdr3_nt: TGTGCCAGCAGTTTAAGGCCCAATGAGCAGTTCTTC
clone_size: .; v_call: TRBV7-3; d_call: .; j_call: TRBJ1-1; cdr3_aa: CASSFYGQEAFF; cdr3_nt: TGTGCCAGCAGCTTTTACGGGCAAGAAGCTTTCTTT
clone_size: few; v_call: TRBV7-9; d_call: TRBD2; j_call: TRBJ2-7; cdr3_aa: CASSPGLAGVKQYF; cdr3_nt: TGTGCCAGCAGCCCGGGACTAGCGGGGGTTAAGCAGTACTTC